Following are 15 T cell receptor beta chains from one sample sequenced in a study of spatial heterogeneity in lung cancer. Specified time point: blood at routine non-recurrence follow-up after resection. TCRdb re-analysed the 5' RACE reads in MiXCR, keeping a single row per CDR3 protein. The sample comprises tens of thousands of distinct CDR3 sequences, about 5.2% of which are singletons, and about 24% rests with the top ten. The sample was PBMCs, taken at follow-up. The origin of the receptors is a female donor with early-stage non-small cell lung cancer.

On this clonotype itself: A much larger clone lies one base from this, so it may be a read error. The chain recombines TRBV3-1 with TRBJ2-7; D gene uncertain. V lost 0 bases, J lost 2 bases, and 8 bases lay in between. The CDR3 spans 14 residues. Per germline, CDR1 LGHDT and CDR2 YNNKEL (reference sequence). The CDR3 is CASSQDSSAYEQYF. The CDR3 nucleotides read TGTGCCAGCAGCCAAGATTCCAGTGCCTACGAGCAGTACTTC.

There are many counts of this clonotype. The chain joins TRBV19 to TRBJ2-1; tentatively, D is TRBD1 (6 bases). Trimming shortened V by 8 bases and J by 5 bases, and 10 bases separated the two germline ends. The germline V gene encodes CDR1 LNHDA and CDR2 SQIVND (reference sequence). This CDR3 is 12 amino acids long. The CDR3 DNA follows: TGTGCCAGTTCCAGACAGGACAATGAGCAGTTCTTC. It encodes CASSRQDNEQFF. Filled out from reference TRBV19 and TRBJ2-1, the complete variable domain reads DGGITQSPKYLFRKEGQNVTLSCEQNLNHDAMYWYRQDPGQGLRLIYYSQIVNDFQKGDIAEGYSVSREKKESFPLTVTSAQKNPTAFYLCASSRQDNEQFFGPGTRLTVL.

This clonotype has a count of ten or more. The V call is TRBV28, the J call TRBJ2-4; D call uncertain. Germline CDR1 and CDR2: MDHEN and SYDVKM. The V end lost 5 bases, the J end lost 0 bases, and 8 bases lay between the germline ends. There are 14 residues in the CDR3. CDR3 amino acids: CASSTNLAKNIQYF. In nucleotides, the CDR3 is TGTGCCAGCAGTACGAACCTAGCCAAAAACATTCAGTACTTC.

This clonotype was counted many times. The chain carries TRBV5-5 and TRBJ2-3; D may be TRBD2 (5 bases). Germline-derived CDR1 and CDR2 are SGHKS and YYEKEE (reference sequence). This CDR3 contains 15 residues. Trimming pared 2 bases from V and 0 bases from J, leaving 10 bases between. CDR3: CASSFQDLSTDTQYF. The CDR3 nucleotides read TGTGCCAGCAGCTTCCAGGACTTAAGCACAGATACGCAGTATTTT.

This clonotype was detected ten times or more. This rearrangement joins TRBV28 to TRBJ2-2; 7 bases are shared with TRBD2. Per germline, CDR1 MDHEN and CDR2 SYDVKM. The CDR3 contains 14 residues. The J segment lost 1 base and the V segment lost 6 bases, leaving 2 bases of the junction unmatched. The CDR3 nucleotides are TGTGCCAGCAGGACTAGCCGGAACACCGGGGAGCTGTTTTTT. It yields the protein CASRTSRNTGELFF.

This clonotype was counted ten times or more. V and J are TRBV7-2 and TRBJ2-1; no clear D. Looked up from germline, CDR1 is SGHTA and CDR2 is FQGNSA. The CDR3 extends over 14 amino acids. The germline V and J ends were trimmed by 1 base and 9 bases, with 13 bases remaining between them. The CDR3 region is CASSLVPRSGEQFF. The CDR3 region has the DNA TGTGCCAGCAGCTTAGTACCGAGATCTGGTGAGCAGTTCTTC.

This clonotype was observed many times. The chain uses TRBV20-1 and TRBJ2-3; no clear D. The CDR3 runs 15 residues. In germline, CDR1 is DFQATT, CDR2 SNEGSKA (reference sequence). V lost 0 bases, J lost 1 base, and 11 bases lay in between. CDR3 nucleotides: TGCAGTGCTAGAGATCTCACTTCCCGCACAGATACGCAGTATTTT. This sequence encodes CSARDLTSRTDTQYF.

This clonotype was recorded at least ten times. The CDR3 nucleotides are TGTGCCAGCAGTGAAGCGGTAGGGTTAGGGGAGCAGTTCTTC. This translates into CASSEAVGLGEQFF. This chain links TRBV6-1 with TRBJ2-1; unclear D gene. CDR1 and CDR2 (germline): MNHNS, SASEGT. The CDR3 totals 14 residues. V was shortened by 0 bases and J by 10 bases, with 13 bases between the two germline ends.

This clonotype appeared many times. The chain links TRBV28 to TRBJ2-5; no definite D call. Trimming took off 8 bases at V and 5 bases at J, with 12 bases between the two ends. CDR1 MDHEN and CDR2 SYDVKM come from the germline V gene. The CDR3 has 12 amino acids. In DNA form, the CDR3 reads TGTGCCAGCCCCCGATCCCTCGAGACCCAGTACTTC. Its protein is CASPRSLETQYF.

CDR3 in DNA: TGTGCCAGCAGTGTGCAGGTCCTTTACGAGCAGTACTTC. Translation: CASSVQVLYEQYF. The chain employs TRBV2 and TRBJ2-7; D is uncertain. CDR1 and CDR2 from the germline V gene are SNHLY and FYNNEI. V was clipped by 4 bases and J by 4 bases, with 11 bases between them. The CDR3 runs to 13 residues.

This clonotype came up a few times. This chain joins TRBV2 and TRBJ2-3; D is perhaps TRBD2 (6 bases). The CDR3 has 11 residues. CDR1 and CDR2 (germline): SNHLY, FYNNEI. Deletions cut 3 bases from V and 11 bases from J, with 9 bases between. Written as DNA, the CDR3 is TGTGCCAGCAGTGAGGGGGGAATGCAGTATTTT. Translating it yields CASSEGGMQYF.

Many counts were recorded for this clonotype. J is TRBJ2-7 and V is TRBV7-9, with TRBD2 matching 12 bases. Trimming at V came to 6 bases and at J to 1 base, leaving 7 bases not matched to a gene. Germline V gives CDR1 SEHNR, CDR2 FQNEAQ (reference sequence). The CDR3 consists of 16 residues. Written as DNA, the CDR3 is TGTGCCAGCAGTCCGACACTAGCGGGGGGTTCCTACGAGCAGTACTTC. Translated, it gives CASSPTLAGGSYEQYF.

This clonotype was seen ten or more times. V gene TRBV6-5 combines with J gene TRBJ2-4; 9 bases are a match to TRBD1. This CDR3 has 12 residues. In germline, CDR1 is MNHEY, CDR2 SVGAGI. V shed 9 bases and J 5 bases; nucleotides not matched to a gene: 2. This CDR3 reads CASRTGENIQYF. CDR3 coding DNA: TGTGCCAGTCGGACAGGGGAAAACATTCAGTACTTC.

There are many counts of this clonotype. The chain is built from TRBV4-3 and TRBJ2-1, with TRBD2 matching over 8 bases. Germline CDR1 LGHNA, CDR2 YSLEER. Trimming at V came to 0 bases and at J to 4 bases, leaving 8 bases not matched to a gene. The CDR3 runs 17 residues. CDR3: CASSQDGVAGMYNEQFF. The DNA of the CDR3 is TGCGCCAGCAGCCAAGATGGGGTAGCGGGGATGTACAATGAGCAGTTCTTC.

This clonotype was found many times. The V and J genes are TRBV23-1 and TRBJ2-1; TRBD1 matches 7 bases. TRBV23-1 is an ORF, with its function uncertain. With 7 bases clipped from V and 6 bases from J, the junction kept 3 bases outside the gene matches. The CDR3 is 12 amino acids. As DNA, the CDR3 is TGCGCCAGCAAAGGGGGCATCAATGAGCAGTTCTTC. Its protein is CASKGGINEQFF.